The entry below describes one T cell receptor (beta chain). The data belong to a study of blood T cell repertoires in COVID-19. Whole-study context: T cells, B-cell-depleted T cells, or PBMCs supplied cDNA or gDNA.

Deletions cut 3 bases from V and 5 bases from J, with 8 bases between. The CDR3 extends over 12 amino acids. CDR1 is SGHAT, CDR2 FQNNGV, per germline. This table comes from immunoSEQ multiplex PCR, and its TCRdb copy is limited to in-frame clones, with some not included. The sample holds over 40,000 clones, roughly four fifths seen once. The source of this sequence is a man aged 60 to 69 with active COVID-19. The sequenced sample consisted of peripheral blood. The genes are TRBV11-2 and TRBJ2-7; no definite D call. CDR3 DNA sequence: TGTGCCAGCAGCTTTGCCAGGAACGAGCAGTACTTC. Translating it yields CASSFARNEQYF.